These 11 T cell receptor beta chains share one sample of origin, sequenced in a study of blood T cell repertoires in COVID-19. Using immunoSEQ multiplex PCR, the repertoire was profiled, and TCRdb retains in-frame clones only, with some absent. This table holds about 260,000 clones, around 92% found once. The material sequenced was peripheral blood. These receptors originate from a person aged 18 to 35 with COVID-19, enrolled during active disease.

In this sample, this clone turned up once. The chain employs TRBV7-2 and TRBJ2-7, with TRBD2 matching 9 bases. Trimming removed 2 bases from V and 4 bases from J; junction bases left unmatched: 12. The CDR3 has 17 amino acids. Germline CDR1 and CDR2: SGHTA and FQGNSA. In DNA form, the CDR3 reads TGTGCCAGCAGCTTAAAGGGTAGCGGGAGTTTTGGATACGAGCAGTACTTC. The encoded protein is CASSLKGSGSFGYEQYF. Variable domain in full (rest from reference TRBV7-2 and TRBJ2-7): GAGVSQSPSNKVTEKGKDVELRCDPISGHTALYWYRQSLGQGLEFLIYFQGNSAPDKSGLPSDRFSAERTGGSVSTLTIQRTQQEDSAVYLCASSLKGSGSFGYEQYFGPGTRLTVT.

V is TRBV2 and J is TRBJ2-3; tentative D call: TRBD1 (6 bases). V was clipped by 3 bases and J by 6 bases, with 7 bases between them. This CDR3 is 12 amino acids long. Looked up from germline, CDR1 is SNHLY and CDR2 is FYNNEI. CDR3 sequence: CASSEQGDTQYF. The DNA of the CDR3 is TGTGCCAGCAGTGAGCAGGGGGATACGCAGTATTTT.

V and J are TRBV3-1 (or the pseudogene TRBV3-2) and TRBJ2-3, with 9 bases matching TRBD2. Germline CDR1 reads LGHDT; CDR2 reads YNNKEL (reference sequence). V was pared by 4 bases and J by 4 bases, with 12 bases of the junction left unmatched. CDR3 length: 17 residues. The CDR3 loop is CASSPVGSSGKADTQYF. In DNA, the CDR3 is TGTGCCAGCAGCCCCGTAGGTTCTAGCGGGAAGGCAGATACGCAGTATTTT.

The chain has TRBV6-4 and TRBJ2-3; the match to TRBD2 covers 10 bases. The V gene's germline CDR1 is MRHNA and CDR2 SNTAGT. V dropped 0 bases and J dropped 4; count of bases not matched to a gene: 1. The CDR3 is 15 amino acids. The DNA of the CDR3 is TGTGCCAGCAGTGACTCAGCGGGAGGGCCAGATACGCAGTATTTT. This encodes CASSDSAGGPDTQYF.

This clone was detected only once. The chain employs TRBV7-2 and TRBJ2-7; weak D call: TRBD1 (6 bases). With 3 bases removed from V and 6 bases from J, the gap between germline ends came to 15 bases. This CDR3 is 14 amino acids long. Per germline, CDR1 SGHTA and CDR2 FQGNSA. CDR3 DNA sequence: TGTGCCAGCAGCTTGAGCCGGGACACTCCCGAGCAGTACTTC. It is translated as CASSLSRDTPEQYF.

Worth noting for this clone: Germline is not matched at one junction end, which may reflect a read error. CDR3 protein: CASSYPGLEILF. DNA for the CDR3: TGTGCCAGCAGTTATCCGGGACTAGAAATCCTCTTC. This chain connects TRBV27 to TRBJ2-1; 8 bases are shared with TRBD2. The CDR3 consists of 12 residues. Germline V lookup: CDR1 MNHEY, CDR2 SMNVEV (reference sequence).

The CDR3, as DNA: TGTGCCAGCAGCCCGGGACACGCTGGAAACACCATATATTTT. Translating it yields CASSPGHAGNTIYF. V and J are TRBV3-1 (or the pseudogene TRBV3-2) and TRBJ1-3, with D possibly TRBD1 on 6 matching bases. V lost 4 bases and J 2 bases, leaving 9 bases between the germline ends. The CDR3 contains 14 residues. Germline CDR1 reads LGHDT; CDR2 reads YNNKEL (reference sequence).

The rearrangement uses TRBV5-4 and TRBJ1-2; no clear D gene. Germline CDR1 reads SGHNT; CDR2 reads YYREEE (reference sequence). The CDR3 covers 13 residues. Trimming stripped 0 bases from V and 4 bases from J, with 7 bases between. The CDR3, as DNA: TGTGCCAGCAGCTTGGGGGCCTTCTATGGCTACACCTTC. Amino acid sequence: CASSLGAFYGYTF.

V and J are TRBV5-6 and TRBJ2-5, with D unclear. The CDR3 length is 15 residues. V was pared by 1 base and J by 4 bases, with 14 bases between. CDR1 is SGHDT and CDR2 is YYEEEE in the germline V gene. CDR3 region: CASSLFYLDRETQYF. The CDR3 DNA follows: TGTGCCAGCAGCTTGTTCTACCTAGACCGAGAGACCCAGTACTTC.

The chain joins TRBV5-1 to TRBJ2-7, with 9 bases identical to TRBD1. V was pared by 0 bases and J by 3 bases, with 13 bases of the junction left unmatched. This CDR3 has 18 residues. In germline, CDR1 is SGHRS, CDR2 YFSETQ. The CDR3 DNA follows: TGCGCCAGCAGCTTGGGGGACAGGGAATTGGAGATTGACTACGAGCAGTACTTC. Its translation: CASSLGDRELEIDYEQYF.

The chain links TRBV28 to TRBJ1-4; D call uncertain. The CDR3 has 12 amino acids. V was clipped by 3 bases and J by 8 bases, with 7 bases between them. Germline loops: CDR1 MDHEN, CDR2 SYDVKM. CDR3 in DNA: TGTGCCAGCAGTTTTCCCGGGGAAAAACTGTTTTTT. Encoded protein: CASSFPGEKLFF.